These 16 T cell receptor beta chains originate from one sample sequenced in a study of OX40 agonist ivuxolimab in advanced cancers. Measured with immunoSEQ multiplex PCR; TCRdb has only the in-frame clones, and not every one. The sample gives roughly 28,000 clones, approximately 91% of which show up once; over 8.5% is in the top ten. This specimen consisted of CD4+ or CD8+ T cells sorted from blood, obtained in a trial of the OX40 agonist ivuxolimab. The receptors derive from an adult with an advanced solid tumor such as melanoma, head and neck, liver or kidney cancer.

The V gene is TRBV5-6, the J gene TRBJ2-5; 10 bases are shared with TRBD1. V shed 3 bases and J 2 bases; nucleotides not matched to a gene: 4. The CDR3 is made up of 15 amino acids. Germline V gives CDR1 SGHDT, CDR2 YYEEEE. This chain's CDR3 is CASSYRTGGQETQYF. The CDR3 DNA reads TGTGCCAGCAGCTATAGGACAGGGGGACAAGAGACCCAGTACTTC.

This clone was counted a single time. The CDR3 reads CASRDPGHRYEQYF. The DNA for the CDR3 is TGTGCCAGCAGAGACCCGGGACACCGCTACGAGCAGTACTTC. This rearrangement joins TRBV6-7 to TRBJ2-7; TRBD1 might be the D (6 bases). TRBV6-7 belongs to the ORF category, with a function that is uncertain. This CDR3 is 14 amino acids long. V lost 6 bases, J lost 3 bases, and 15 bases lay in between.

The V and J genes are TRBV5-1 and TRBJ2-5, with D tentatively TRBD1 or TRBD2 (5 bases each). Germline values: CDR1 SGHRS, CDR2 YFSETQ. With 0 bases removed from V and 3 bases from J, the gap between germline ends came to 12 bases. The CDR3 has 15 residues. CDR3 nucleotides: TGCGCCAGCAGCTTGGGAGAGGGGATAGAAGAGACCCAGTACTTC. Its protein product is CASSLGEGIEETQYF. The full variable domain, completed using reference TRBV5-1 and TRBJ2-5, is KAGVTQTPRYLIKTRGQQVTLSCSPISGHRSVSWYQQTPGQGLQFLFEYFSETQRNKGNFPGRFSGRQFSNSRSEMNVSTLELGDSALYLCASSLGEGIEETQYFGPGTRLLVL.

This clone was seen once. The V call is TRBV6-1, the J call TRBJ2-1, with 10 bases that match TRBD1. The V gene's germline CDR1 is MNHNS and CDR2 SASEGT. The CDR3 loop spans 15 amino acids. V lost 4 bases and J lost 6; bases outside the gene matches: 6. CDR3 region: CASSVGTGEVNEQFF. CDR3 nucleotides: TGTGCCAGCAGTGTGGGGACAGGGGAGGTCAATGAGCAGTTCTTC.

The sample holds one count of this clone. This chain links TRBV6-5 with TRBJ1-4, with no clear D. There are 15 residues in the CDR3. V was trimmed by 3 bases and J by 3 bases, leaving 11 bases between them. CDR1 and CDR2 from the germline V gene are MNHEY and SVGAGI. CDR3 in amino acids: CASSYYGEANEKLFF. The CDR3 nucleotides are TGTGCCAGCAGTTATTACGGGGAGGCTAATGAAAAACTGTTTTTT.

This chain connects TRBV9 to TRBJ2-3; 8 bases are a match to TRBD1. Trimming at V came to 4 bases and at J to 0 bases, leaving 7 bases not matched to a gene. Germline V gene lookup returns CDR1 SGDLS and CDR2 YYNGEE. This CDR3 is built from 16 residues. The CDR3, as DNA: TGTGCCAGCAGCTCTTCGGGGACAGGAAGCACAGATACGCAGTATTTT. It codes for CASSSSGTGSTDTQYF.

This clone came up a few times. This chain connects TRBV2 to TRBJ2-7; D is possibly TRBD1 (5 bases). V lost 4 bases and J lost 2, with 6 bases in between. The CDR3 sequence is 12 residues long. CDR1 SNHLY and CDR2 FYNNEI come from the germline V gene. The DNA of the CDR3 is TGTGCCAGCAGTGGACAGCCCTACGAGCAGTACTTC. This translates into CASSGQPYEQYF.

The chain has TRBV6-5 and TRBJ2-1; TRBD2 matches 7 bases. The CDR3 runs 14 residues. The junction had 12 bases not matched to a gene; V was cut back by 10 bases and J by 6 bases. The germline V gene has CDR1 MNHEY and CDR2 SVGAGI. The chain's CDR3 is CATGYGEGFNEQFF. CDR3 coding DNA: TGTGCCACCGGATACGGGGAGGGGTTCAATGAGCAGTTCTTC.

The CDR3 is CASKTGFKASPLHF. The DNA for the CDR3 is TGTGCCAGCAAGACAGGTTTTAAGGCTTCACCCCTCCACTTT. The chain combines TRBV7-9 with TRBJ1-6; D is perhaps TRBD1 (6 bases). V lost 7 bases to trimming and J lost 9 bases, with 16 bases between them. Germline V gene data show CDR1 as SEHNR and CDR2 as FQNEAQ (reference sequence). The CDR3 sequence is 14 residues long.

The genes are TRBV11-2 and TRBJ2-1, with 8 positions matching TRBD1. Unmatched junction bases numbered 10, after V lost 2 bases and J lost 7 bases. Per the germline V gene, CDR1 is SGHAT and CDR2 is FQNNGV. The CDR3 has 16 residues. The CDR3 bases are TGTGCCAGCAGCTTATTAACGGGACAGGTGACTAATGAGCAGTTCTTC. Protein: CASSLLTGQVTNEQFF.

V usage is TRBV28 and J usage is TRBJ1-4; no definite D call. V lost 6 bases and J 7 bases, leaving 6 bases between the germline ends. The CDR3 sequence is 11 residues long. CDR1 and CDR2 (germline): MDHEN, SYDVKM. The CDR3 sequence is CASSPSEKLFF. The CDR3 DNA is TGTGCCAGCAGCCCCAGTGAAAAACTGTTTTTT.

The chain links TRBV7-9 to TRBJ2-5, with D perhaps TRBD1 (6 bases). CDR1 and CDR2 from the germline V gene are SEHNR and FQNEAQ (reference sequence). The V end was cut by 0 bases, the J end by 3 bases, with 11 bases between. This CDR3 has 15 amino acids. The CDR3 DNA follows: TGTGCCAGCAGCTTAGCACAGGGAATGGAAGAGACCCAGTACTTC. Encoded protein: CASSLAQGMEETQYF.

This chain connects TRBV28 to TRBJ2-1, with D perhaps assigned TRBD1 or TRBD2 (5 bases each). Trimming shortened V by 7 bases and J by 10 bases, and 20 bases separated the two germline ends. The CDR3 covers 14 residues. Germline CDR1 is MDHEN and CDR2 is SYDVKM. The CDR3 DNA reads as TGTGCCAGCACCACCCGGGGAGCCCGGGGCGAGCAGTTCTTC. This gives the protein CASTTRGARGEQFF. Based on the CDR3 plus reference TRBV28 and TRBJ2-1, the full variable domain is DVKVTQSSRYLVKRTGEKVFLECVQDMDHENMFWYRQDPGLGLRLIYFSYDVKMKEKGDIPEGYSVSREKKERFSLILESASTNQTSMYLCASTTRGARGEQFFGPGTRLTVL.

The CDR3 DNA follows: TGTGCCTGGAGTGTACATAGGAATCAGCCCCAGCATTTT. It codes for CAWSVHRNQPQHF. This chain links TRBV30 with TRBJ1-5; D is unresolved. The CDR3 consists of 13 residues. V was shortened by 0 bases and J by 4 bases, with 7 bases between the two germline ends. CDR1 is GTSNPN, CDR2 SVGIG, per germline (reference sequence).

This clone has a single count. The sample has other DNA sequences that encode this CDR3 too. V and J are TRBV29-1 and TRBJ2-1, with TRBD2 as a possible D gene (6 bases). With 3 bases removed from V and 7 bases from J, the gap between germline ends came to 22 bases. Looked up from germline, CDR1 is SQVTM and CDR2 is ANQGSEA. The CDR3 has 16 amino acids. CDR3 protein: CSVEGTSNLMRNEQFF. The CDR3 DNA reads as TGCAGCGTTGAGGGCACTAGCAATCTGATGCGGAATGAGCAGTTCTTC.

The chain uses TRBV11-2 and TRBJ2-7; 7 bases line up with TRBD2. The CDR3 extends over 13 amino acids. V shed 0 bases, J shed 6 bases, and the junction held 2 bases outside the gene matches. The V gene's germline CDR1 is SGHAT and CDR2 FQNNGV. The CDR3 loop reads CASSLDPSGEQYF. The CDR3 bases are TGTGCCAGCAGCTTAGACCCTAGCGGCGAGCAGTACTTC.